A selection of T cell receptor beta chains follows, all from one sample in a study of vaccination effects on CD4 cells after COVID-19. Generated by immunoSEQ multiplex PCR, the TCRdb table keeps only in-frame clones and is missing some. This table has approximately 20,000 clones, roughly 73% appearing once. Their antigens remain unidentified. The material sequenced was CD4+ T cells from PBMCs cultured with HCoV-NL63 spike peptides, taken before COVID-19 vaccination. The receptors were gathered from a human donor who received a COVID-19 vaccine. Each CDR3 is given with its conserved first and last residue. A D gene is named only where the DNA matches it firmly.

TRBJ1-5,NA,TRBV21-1,CASSKEYRQPQHF,TGTGCCAGCAGCAAAGAATACCGGCAGCCCCAGCATTTT
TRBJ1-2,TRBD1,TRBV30,CAWSYGQGGIYGYTF,TGTGCCTGGAGCTATGGACAGGGGGGAATCTATGGCTACACCTTC
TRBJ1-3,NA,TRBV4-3,CASSQEGPGSGNTIYF,TGCGCCAGCAGCCAAGAAGGGCCCGGGTCGGGAAACACCATATATTTT
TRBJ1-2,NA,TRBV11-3,CASSFNRKPIFSLFGYTF,TGTGCCAGCAGCTTCAACAGGAAACCTATTTTTAGTCTCTTTGGCTACACCTTC
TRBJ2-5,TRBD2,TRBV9,CASSVALTSGGKETQYF,TGTGCCAGCAGCGTAGCTTTGACTAGCGGGGGGAAAGAGACCCAGTACTTC
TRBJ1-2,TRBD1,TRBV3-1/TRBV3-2,CASSPGQLEGYGYTF,TGTGCCAGCAGCCCGGGACAGCTCGAGGGCTATGGCTACACCTTC
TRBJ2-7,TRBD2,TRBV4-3,CASSQDYRGDDEQYF,TGCGCCAGCAGCCAAGATTACCGGGGGGACGACGAGCAGTACTTC
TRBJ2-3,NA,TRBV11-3,CASSLPSTDTQYF,TGTGCCAGCAGCTTACCAAGCACAGATACGCAGTATTTT
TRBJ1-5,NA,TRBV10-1,CASDGKISNQPQHF,TGCGCCAGCGACGGGAAGATTAGCAATCAGCCCCAGCATTTT
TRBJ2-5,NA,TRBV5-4,CASSWAAEETQYF,TGTGCCAGCAGCTGGGCCGCGGAAGAGACCCAGTACTTC
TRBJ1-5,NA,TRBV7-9,CASSSQAGRGQPQHF,TGTGCCAGCAGCTCCCAAGCAGGGAGAGGTCAGCCCCAGCATTTT
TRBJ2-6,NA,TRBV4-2,CASSQGRGANVLTF,TGTGCCAGCAGCCAAGGGCGCGGGGCCAACGTCCTGACTTTC
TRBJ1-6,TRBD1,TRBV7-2,CASSSRTVTGQGSPLHF,TGTGCCAGCAGCTCACGAACCGTGACAGGGCAAGGTTCACCCCTCCACTTT
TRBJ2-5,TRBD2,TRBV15,CATSRDGLAGGKETQYF,TGTGCCACCAGCAGAGATGGGCTAGCGGGAGGGAAGGAGACCCAGTACTTC
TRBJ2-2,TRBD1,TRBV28,CASSLSPGTGTGELFF,TGTGCCAGCAGTTTATCCCCCGGGACAGGGACCGGGGAGCTGTTTTTT
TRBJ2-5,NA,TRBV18,CASSPTGQETQYF,TGTGCCAGCTCACCGACCGGTCAAGAGACCCAGTACTTC
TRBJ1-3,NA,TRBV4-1,CASSQAGLGSGNTIYF,TGCGCCAGCAGCCAAGCCGGACTGGGCTCTGGAAACACCATATATTTT
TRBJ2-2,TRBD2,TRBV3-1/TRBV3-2,CASSQDYGRADTGELFF,TGTGCCAGCAGCCAAGATTACGGGAGGGCCGACACCGGGGAGCTGTTTTTT